The 27 T cell receptor beta chains below come from one sample, sequenced in a study of shared clonotypes between healthy human individuals. The method was immunoSEQ multiplex PCR; TCRdb's version includes in-frame clones alone and lacks a portion of them. The sample holds 600,000 to 700,000 clones, around 73% seen once. Material: memory CD4+ T cells sorted from blood. Stated subset: CD45RA-negative fraction. The receptors originated from a woman between 25 and 40 years old in good health.

This chain links TRBV11-2 with TRBJ2-1, with D hard to call. This CDR3 region has 11 residues. In germline, CDR1 is SGHAT, CDR2 FQNNGV. V lost 8 bases and J lost 8, with 10 bases in between. CDR3 DNA sequence: TGTGCCAGCCGGTCCCGACATGAGCAGTTCTTC. Translated: CASRSRHEQFF.

There are a few counts of this clone. The chain has TRBV7-9 and TRBJ2-6; D not resolved. With 1 base removed from V and 2 bases from J, the gap between germline ends came to 9 bases. The CDR3 is made up of 16 amino acids. Germline V CDR1 and CDR2: SEHNR, FQNEAQ (reference sequence). The CDR3 is CASSLGIGAGANVLTF. The CDR3 DNA sequence: TGTGCCAGCAGCTTAGGAATAGGAGCTGGGGCCAACGTCCTGACTTTC.

This clone was found a few times. The CDR3 sequence: CASSLSPRGLGYGYTF. The CDR3 DNA sequence: TGTGCCAGCAGCCTAAGCCCCAGGGGGCTAGGCTATGGCTACACCTTC. The genes are TRBV11-2 and TRBJ1-2, with 8 bases aligning to TRBD1. The CDR3 covers 16 residues. Germline CDR1 is SGHAT and CDR2 is FQNNGV. V lost 5 bases, J lost 4 bases, and 12 bases stayed unmatched.

Note on this clone: In the same sample, other DNA sequences code for this CDR3. This chain links TRBV30 with TRBJ2-1, with TRBD2 identical over 10 bases. This CDR3 is 14 amino acids long. Germline lookup yields CDR1 GTSNPN and CDR2 SVGIG (reference sequence). After removal of 4 bases from V and 1 base from J, the junction contained 1 base not matched to a gene. CDR3 in amino acids: CAWTSGSSYNEQFF. DNA for the CDR3: TGTGCCTGGACTAGCGGGAGTTCCTACAATGAGCAGTTCTTC.

The rearrangement links TRBV5-5 to TRBJ2-3; D may match TRBD1 or TRBD2 (7 bases each). Deletions cut 3 bases from V and 6 bases from J, with 23 bases between. This CDR3 is 17 amino acids long. Germline V lookup: CDR1 SGHKS, CDR2 YYEKEE (reference sequence). The CDR3 here is CASSSQGGLTRWDTQYF. The CDR3 coding sequence is TGTGCCAGCAGCTCCCAGGGGGGGCTCACCCGGTGGGATACGCAGTATTTT.

The chain employs TRBV19 and TRBJ1-2, with 7 bases that match TRBD1. There are 15 residues in the CDR3. From germline, CDR1 is LNHDA and CDR2 SQIVND (reference sequence). Trimming at V came to 4 bases and at J to 3 bases, leaving 8 bases not matched to a gene. CDR3: CASSTTLQGDYGYTF. Written as DNA, the CDR3 is TGTGCCAGTAGTACAACCCTCCAGGGGGACTATGGCTACACCTTC.

The rearrangement joins TRBV7-9 to TRBJ2-7; tentatively, D is TRBD1 (6 bases). The CDR3 consists of 13 residues. Germline CDR1 SEHNR, CDR2 FQNEAQ (reference sequence). The V end lost 5 bases, the J end lost 4 bases, and 12 bases lay between the germline ends. For the CDR3, the DNA is TGTGCCAGCAGCCTCGGGACACTTTACGAGCAGTACTTC. Translating it yields CASSLGTLYEQYF. Using reference TRBV7-9 and TRBJ2-7 for the parts outside the CDR3, the full variable domain is DTGVSQNPRHKITKRGQNVTFRCDPISEHNRLYWYRQTLGQGPEFLTYFQNEAQLEKSRLLSDRFSAERPKGSFSTLEIQRTEQGDSAMYLCASSLGTLYEQYFGPGTRLTVT.

The rearrangement uses TRBV30 and TRBJ2-5, with 8 bases that match TRBD1. Germline-derived CDR1 and CDR2 are GTSNPN and SVGIG (reference sequence). The ends lost 7 bases at V and 1 base at J; junction bases unmatched: 5. This CDR3 has 13 amino acids. The CDR3 DNA reads as TGTGCCTTAACGACAGGGGCCCAAGAGACCCAGTACTTC. Amino acids: CALTTGAQETQYF.

The chain has TRBV5-4 and TRBJ1-1, with 7 bases matching TRBD1. Germline assignment: CDR1 SGHNT and CDR2 YYREEE (reference sequence). Unmatched junction bases numbered 10, after V lost 4 bases and J lost 1 base. CDR3 length equals 16 residues. For the CDR3, the DNA is TGTGCCAGCAGCCTGGGACAGTACTTAACGAACACTGAAGCTTTCTTT. This codes for CASSLGQYLTNTEAFF.

The V and J genes are TRBV4-1 and TRBJ1-4, with D possibly being TRBD1 (6 bases). V was cut by 0 bases and J by 10 bases, with 9 bases left in between. CDR1 and CDR2 from the germline V gene are MGHRA and YSYEKL. This CDR3 region has 13 residues. The CDR3 spells CASSQEGGGKLFF. DNA for the CDR3: TGCGCCAGCAGCCAAGAAGGGGGTGGAAAACTGTTTTTT.

A word on this clone: A far larger clone lies a single base away; this is likely a read error. The rearrangement joins TRBV5-8 to TRBJ2-7; D unclear. The V end was cut by 1 base, the J end by 0 bases, with 2 bases between. There are 12 residues in the CDR3. The V gene's germline CDR1 is SGHTS and CDR2 YDEGEE. The CDR3 sequence: CASSLTSYEQYF. The CDR3 coding sequence is TGTGCCAGCAGCTTGACCTCCTACGAGCAGTACTTC. Variable domain in full (rest from reference TRBV5-8 and TRBJ2-7): EAGVTQSPTHLIKTRGQQATLRCSPISGHTSVYWYQQALGLGLQFLLWYDEGEERNRGNFPPRFSGRQFPNYSSELNVNALELEDSALYLCASSLTSYEQYFGPGTRLTVT.

This chain connects TRBV2 to TRBJ2-5, with D possibly TRBD1 on 7 matching bases. The CDR3 spans 15 residues. CDR1 is SNHLY, CDR2 FYNNEI, per germline. V shed 5 bases and J shed 4 bases, with 17 bases lying between them. The DNA for the CDR3 is TGTGCCAGCAGTTTTTTGGGCCAGGGGGGAGAGACCCAGTACTTC. Protein product: CASSFLGQGGETQYF.

The genes are TRBV29-1 and TRBJ2-1, with D unresolved. CDR1 and CDR2 (germline): SQVTM, ANQGSEA. Trimming cost V 2 bases and J 3 bases, with 8 bases left between them. The CDR3 has 13 residues. The CDR3 loop is CSVELLVYNEQFF. The CDR3 DNA reads TGCAGCGTTGAACTACTTGTCTACAATGAGCAGTTCTTC.

This clone was observed a handful of times. The CDR3 DNA follows: TGCGCCAGCAGTACGGGGGAGGGCCGGGAGACCCAGTACTTC. Translated, it gives CASSTGEGRETQYF. The gene calls are TRBV5-1 and TRBJ2-5; 7 bases are a match to TRBD2. The J segment lost 5 bases and the V segment lost 5 bases, leaving 9 bases of the junction unmatched. The CDR3 sequence is 14 residues long. Germline V gene data show CDR1 as SGHRS and CDR2 as YFSETQ.

Many counts were recorded for this clone. The chain links TRBV7-9 to TRBJ1-2, with 8 bases identical to TRBD1. There are 15 residues in the CDR3. J gave up 2 bases and V 3 bases, and 5 bases lay outside the gene matches. Germline V gene lookup returns CDR1 SEHNR and CDR2 FQNEAQ (reference sequence). This CDR3 reads CASSLSDRDNYGYTF. CDR3 sequence (DNA): TGTGCCAGCAGCTTGTCGGACAGGGACAACTATGGCTACACCTTC.

This chain joins TRBV30 and TRBJ2-3; D remains unclear. The CDR3 is 13 residues long. With 2 bases removed from V and 0 bases from J, the gap between germline ends came to 6 bases. Looked up from germline, CDR1 is GTSNPN and CDR2 is SVGIG (reference sequence). The CDR3 coding sequence is TGTGCCTGGAGTAGCAGAAGCACAGATACGCAGTATTTT. Amino acids: CAWSSRSTDTQYF.

This clone showed up just a few times. The chain recombines TRBV6-5 with TRBJ2-7; D remains unclear. The CDR3 length is 13 residues. With 5 bases removed from V and 4 bases from J, the gap between germline ends came to 12 bases. In germline, CDR1 is MNHEY, CDR2 SVGAGI. CDR3 residues: CASSLPGGYEQYF. Written as DNA, the CDR3 is TGTGCCAGCAGTCTGCCGGGTGGATACGAGCAGTACTTC.

This clone has more than one count but fewer than ten. The rearrangement links TRBV5-5 to TRBJ2-7, with a possible D match to TRBD2 (6 bases). CDR3 length equals 16 residues. Trimming stripped 1 base from V and 2 bases from J, with 16 bases between. Looked up from germline, CDR1 is SGHKS and CDR2 is YYEKEE (reference sequence). The CDR3 DNA follows: TGTGCCAGCAGCTTGAAGGATGGAGGGCGACCCTACGAGCAGTACTTC. It is translated as CASSLKDGGRPYEQYF.

The chain combines TRBV7-9 with TRBJ2-2, with D perhaps matching TRBD2 (5 bases). V dropped 5 bases and J dropped 0 bases, with 10 bases sitting between them. Germline V gene data show CDR1 as SEHNR and CDR2 as FQNEAQ (reference sequence). The CDR3 is made up of 15 amino acids. The CDR3 region has the DNA TGTGCCAGCAGCCCACGGGGAACGAACACCGGGGAGCTGTTTTTT. This codes for CASSPRGTNTGELFF.

The chain employs TRBV30 and TRBJ2-2, with TRBD1 identical over 8 bases. Trimming cost V 7 bases and J 1 base; bases outside gene matches: 5. From germline, CDR1 is GTSNPN and CDR2 SVGIG (reference sequence). The CDR3 extends over 14 amino acids. CDR3 residues: CALSGTGNTGELFF. DNA for the CDR3: TGTGCCTTGTCCGGGACAGGGAACACCGGGGAGCTGTTTTTT.

The V and J genes are TRBV19 and TRBJ1-5; the D gene is possibly TRBD1 (5 bases). Trimming pared 5 bases from V and 0 bases from J, leaving 14 bases between. This CDR3 is 16 amino acids long. Germline V gene data show CDR1 as LNHDA and CDR2 as SQIVND (reference sequence). This chain's CDR3 is CASSEPGGFSNQPQHF. Written as DNA, the CDR3 is TGTGCCAGTAGTGAACCTGGGGGGTTTAGCAATCAGCCCCAGCATTTT.

The rearrangement uses TRBV2 and TRBJ2-1; 9 bases align to TRBD2. The germline V gene has CDR1 SNHLY and CDR2 FYNNEI. The V segment lost 1 base and the J segment 10 bases; nucleotides outside the gene matches: 8. The CDR3 contains 15 residues. In DNA, the CDR3 is TGTGCCAGCAGTGAAGAGATAGCGGGAGAAGGAGAGCAGTTCTTC. Translation gives CASSEEIAGEGEQFF. The full variable domain, with the rest looked up from reference TRBV2 and TRBJ2-1, is EPEVTQTPSHQVTQMGQEVILRCVPISNHLYFYWYRQILGQKVEFLVSFYNNEISEKSEIFDDQFSVERPDGSNFTLKIRSTKLEDSAMYFCASSEEIAGEGEQFFGPGTRLTVL.

The rearrangement links TRBV6-5 to TRBJ2-5; D is unresolved. V was pared by 2 bases and J by 1 base, with 11 bases between. CDR3 length: 15 residues. The germline gives CDR1 MNHEY, CDR2 SVGAGI. The CDR3 DNA is TGTGCCAGCAGTTACACAACTCCTTTCCAAGAGACCCAGTACTTC. Its protein is CASSYTTPFQETQYF.

The CDR3, as DNA: TGTGCCAGCTCAAAAGATCCCCTAGTAGCCGGGGAGCTGTTTTTT. It specifies CASSKDPLVAGELFF. The genes are TRBV18 and TRBJ2-2; unclear D gene. The V gene's germline CDR1 is KGHSH and CDR2 LQKENI. CDR3 length: 15 amino acids. The V end lost 5 bases, the J end lost 6 bases, and 16 bases lay between the germline ends.

This chain uses TRBV7-2 with TRBJ1-1; possible D gene TRBD1, 5 bases. The CDR3 extends over 15 amino acids. With 5 bases removed from V and 5 bases from J, the gap between germline ends came to 18 bases. CDR1 is SGHTA, CDR2 FQGNSA, per germline. CDR3 nucleotide sequence: TGTGCCAGCAGCCTTTATGGGACCCGAGAAACTGAAGCTTTCTTT. Its protein product is CASSLYGTRETEAFF.

This clone has a handful of counts. J is TRBJ2-2 and V is TRBV9, with D hard to call. Trimming shortened V by 2 bases and J by 9 bases, and 17 bases separated the two germline ends. Germline V gene sequence: CDR1 SGDLS, CDR2 YYNGEE. The CDR3 is 15 residues long. In nucleotides, the CDR3 is TGTGCCAGCAGCGTTGGTCGGCGATCGGACCGGGAGCTGTTTTTT. Protein product: CASSVGRRSDRELFF.

The chain is built from TRBV19 and TRBJ1-2, with a weak D call TRBD1 (6 bases). Trimming shortened V by 5 bases and J by 8 bases, and 21 bases separated the two germline ends. CDR1 and CDR2 (germline): LNHDA, SQIVND (reference sequence). This CDR3 is built from 15 residues. CDR3 in amino acids: CASSGTPQGPRGYTF. The CDR3 nucleotides read TGTGCCAGTAGTGGAACTCCACAGGGTCCGAGGGGCTACACCTTC. The complete variable domain, with remaining parts taken from reference TRBV19 and TRBJ1-2, reads DGGITQSPKYLFRKEGQNVTLSCEQNLNHDAMYWYRQDPGQGLRLIYYSQIVNDFQKGDIAEGYSVSREKKESFPLTVTSAQKNPTAFYLCASSGTPQGPRGYTFGSGTRLTVV.